A single sample gave rise to the 28 T cell receptor beta chains below, sequenced in a study of CXCR3-negative and CXCR3-positive naive CD8 T cells. TRB cDNA libraries were made by UMI-labeled 5' RACE. One entry per CDR3 protein, without DNA, is what TCRdb gives after re-calling the 5' RACE reads. This listing includes thousands of distinct CDR3 sequences. The sequencing sample was made of naive CXCR3- CD8+ T cells from blood. Sample subset: CD45RO-CCR7+CD27+CD95- naive CD8+ T cells lacking CXCR3 (TNR3-). The receptor set was obtained from a human donor in good health. Some clones in this sample may be carry-over from other donors' samples.

This chain uses TRBV29-1 with TRBJ2-5; the D call from TCRdb, TRBD1, cannot be confirmed without DNA. The CDR3 is 16 residues long. In germline, CDR1 is SQVTM, CDR2 ANQGSEA. The CDR3 spells CSVDGDPETPQETQYF.

Frequency places this clonotype as medium-sized (0.01 to 0.1%). The chain uses TRBV7-8 and TRBJ2-6; absent DNA, TCRdb's TRBD1 call cannot be checked. The CDR3 has 17 residues. Germline V gives CDR1 SGHVS, CDR2 FQNEAQ. The CDR3 region is CASSFRQGAMGANVLTF.

This clonotype is called medium-sized (0.01 to 0.1%) based on its frequency. The rearrangement uses TRBV7-8 and TRBJ2-5. CDR1 is SGHVS, CDR2 FQNEAQ, per germline. The CDR3 extends over 12 amino acids. CDR3 region: CATRHIFETQYF.

This chain links TRBV2 with TRBJ2-5; without DNA, the TCRdb call of TRBD1 cannot be checked. Germline CDR1 SNHLY, CDR2 FYNNEI. This CDR3 comprises 15 residues. The CDR3 region is CASSVGGAIQETQYF.

The V gene is TRBV4-1, the J gene TRBJ1-2; TCRdb designates TRBD1, a call that cannot be tested without DNA. CDR1 and CDR2 (germline): MGHRA, YSYEKL. The CDR3 covers 15 residues. The CDR3: CASSQRGQANYGYTF.

J is TRBJ1-1 and V is TRBV4-3. Germline assignment: CDR1 LGHNA and CDR2 YSLEER. The CDR3 has 14 residues. This CDR3 is CASSQGHHNTEAFF.

V is TRBV29-1 and J is TRBJ1-1; TCRdb picks TRBD1, but there is no DNA to check that call. The CDR3 runs to 16 residues. In germline, CDR1 is SQVTM, CDR2 ANQGSEA. The CDR3 reads CSVSFTGGTAVQEAFF.

The chain carries TRBV7-9 and TRBJ1-1; TCRdb lists TRBD1, though no DNA is available to test this call. Per the germline V gene, CDR1 is SEHNR and CDR2 is FQNEAQ (reference sequence). The CDR3 is 12 amino acids. CDR3 sequence reads: CASSPGVDEAFF. Looking up the rest from reference TRBV7-9 and TRBJ1-1 gives the full variable domain: DTGVSQNPRHKITKRGQNVTFRCDPISEHNRLYWYRQTLGQGPEFLTYFQNEAQLEKSRLLSDRFSAERPKGSFSTLEIQRTEQGDSAMYLCASSPGVDEAFFGQGTRLTVV.

Judged by frequency, this clonotype is medium-sized. This sequence joins TRBV7-2 and TRBJ2-1; the TRBD2 assignment by TCRdb is unverifiable without DNA. The germline gives CDR1 SGHTA, CDR2 FQGNSA. The CDR3 totals 16 residues. This CDR3 is CASSLNGGLVYNEQFF.

CDR3 amino acids: CASSLESSYYGYTF. This sequence joins TRBV7-2 and TRBJ1-2. Germline CDR1 reads SGHTA; CDR2 reads FQGNSA. CDR3 length: 14 amino acids.

The CDR3 reads CSARDTSAISYNEQFF. V and J are TRBV20-1 and TRBJ2-1. The CDR3 length is 16 residues. Germline V CDR1 and CDR2: DFQATT, SNEGSKA (reference sequence).

This clonotype is called medium-sized based on its frequency. The rearrangement uses TRBV25-1 and TRBJ2-1; TCRdb reports TRBD2, a call that lacks DNA to check it against. Germline loops: CDR1 MGHDK, CDR2 SYGVNS. The CDR3 contains 16 residues. Here the CDR3 reads CASSEWERETIYEQFF.

By frequency, this clonotype registers medium-sized (0.01 to 0.1%). The rearrangement links TRBV5-6 to TRBJ2-1; the TRBD1 assignment by TCRdb is unverifiable without DNA. The germline V gene encodes CDR1 SGHDT and CDR2 YYEEEE. The length of the CDR3 is 14 residues. This CDR3 reads CASSLTDIYNEQFF.

V gene TRBV29-1 combines with J gene TRBJ2-3; TCRdb designates TRBD2, a call that cannot be tested without DNA. From germline, CDR1 is SQVTM and CDR2 ANQGSEA. The CDR3 sequence is 17 residues long. This chain's CDR3 is CSVEDEELAGVSDTQYF.

Considering frequency, this clonotype is medium-sized. The V call is TRBV29-1, the J call TRBJ2-1; lacking DNA, the TRBD2 call made by TCRdb goes unchecked. This CDR3 spans 11 amino acids. CDR1 and CDR2 from the germline V gene are SQVTM and ANQGSEA. CDR3 residues: CSSLVRLEQFF.

This clonotype is classed as medium-sized by frequency. The gene calls are TRBV29-1 and TRBJ2-7; absent DNA, TCRdb's TRBD2 call cannot be checked. The germline V gene has CDR1 SQVTM and CDR2 ANQGSEA. The CDR3 is 17 amino acids. The CDR3 region is CSVEFGATSGKGYEQYF.

The chain carries TRBV5-1 and TRBJ2-7; there is no DNA to check the TCRdb D call of TRBD1. Germline loops: CDR1 SGHRS, CDR2 YFSETQ. CDR3 length: 16 amino acids. This CDR3 reads CASSLLGDRGTIEQYF.

The J gene is TRBJ2-3, the V gene TRBV28. The germline V gene has CDR1 MDHEN and CDR2 SYDVKM. The CDR3 is 15 residues long. The CDR3 protein is CASSLRGISTDTQYF. The full variable domain, rest sourced from reference TRBV28 and TRBJ2-3, is DVKVTQSSRYLVKRTGEKVFLECVQDMDHENMFWYRQDPGLGLRLIYFSYDVKMKEKGDIPEGYSVSREKKERFSLILESASTNQTSMYLCASSLRGISTDTQYFGPGTRLTVL.

This clonotype is identified as medium-sized from frequency. The gene calls are TRBV27 and TRBJ1-5; no DNA is available, so the TRBD1 call from TCRdb remains unchecked. Germline lookup yields CDR1 MNHEY and CDR2 SMNVEV (reference sequence). The CDR3 loop spans 14 amino acids. CDR3 region: CASSLRDNNQPQHF.

This chain uses TRBV29-1 with TRBJ1-2; the TCRdb call, TRBD1, lacks DNA for checking. The CDR3 runs 15 residues. Germline CDR1 is SQVTM and CDR2 is ANQGSEA. The CDR3 sequence is CSGLADSEANYGYTF.

V and J are TRBV12-3 or TRBV12-4 and TRBJ2-5. CDR3 length equals 16 residues. CDR3 region: CASSLILGAYQETQYF.

This clonotype is classed as medium-sized by frequency. The chain uses TRBV9 and TRBJ2-3; absent DNA, TCRdb's TRBD2 call cannot be checked. The germline V gene encodes CDR1 SGDLS and CDR2 YYNGEE. This CDR3 has 17 amino acids. CDR3 amino acids: CASSVAAGGAEADTQYF.

According to its frequency, this clonotype is medium-sized. This chain connects TRBV29-1 to TRBJ1-2. The germline V gene has CDR1 SQVTM and CDR2 ANQGSEA. This CDR3 has 15 amino acids. This CDR3 is CSVEDHSPINYGYTF.

This clonotype is deemed medium-sized by its frequency. This rearrangement joins TRBV20-1 to TRBJ1-2; TCRdb names TRBD1, which stays unverified in the absence of DNA. CDR3 length: 17 residues. Germline CDR1 is DFQATT and CDR2 is SNEGSKA (reference sequence). CDR3 sequence reads: CSAREKWGPGTLYGYTF.

The rearrangement uses TRBV20-1 and TRBJ1-2; as DNA is missing, the TRBD1 call by TCRdb cannot be tested. CDR1 is DFQATT and CDR2 is SNEGSKA in the germline V gene (reference sequence). The CDR3 loop spans 15 amino acids. CDR3 region: CSARARDRGRDGYTF.

This chain uses TRBV20-1 with TRBJ2-5; no DNA is available, so the TRBD2 call from TCRdb remains unchecked. Looked up from germline, CDR1 is DFQATT and CDR2 is SNEGSKA (reference sequence). The CDR3 sequence is 15 residues long. The CDR3 protein is CSAGALAEARETQYF.

The chain couples TRBV29-1 to TRBJ1-2. The germline V gene encodes CDR1 SQVTM and CDR2 ANQGSEA. The CDR3 runs to 11 residues. The CDR3 region is CSVSADYGYTF.

Judged by frequency, this clonotype is medium-sized. The rearrangement links TRBV10-3 to TRBJ1-1; the TCRdb D gene call, TRBD1, has no DNA to confirm it. The CDR3 extends over 14 amino acids. Germline CDR1 is ENHRY and CDR2 is SYGVKD. CDR3 in amino acids: CAIAGGQMNTEAFF.